What follows are 15 T cell receptor beta chains derived from one specimen sequenced in a study of beta chain features in type 1 diabetes. Every bit of the isolated RNA underwent reverse transcription, so sequencing read expressed TCRB transcripts. Sequencing was performed with immunoSEQ multiplex PCR; in TCRdb, only in-frame clones are kept and a portion is missing. The sample consists of over 40,000 clones, under 65% of them appearing once. The sequenced material came from Tregs from blood. The receptors derive from a woman between 18 and 29 years old in good health.

This chain uses TRBV4-3 with TRBJ2-1, with 7 bases that match TRBD2. The CDR3 extends over 17 amino acids. The J segment lost 7 bases and the V segment lost 0 bases, leaving 12 bases of the junction unmatched. Germline CDR1 reads LGHNA; CDR2 reads YSLEER. The CDR3 is CASSQDSAGVMGNEQFF. CDR3 DNA: TGCGCCAGCAGCCAAGATTCGGCGGGAGTGATGGGGAATGAGCAGTTCTTC.

This chain connects TRBV2 to TRBJ2-3; the match to TRBD1 covers 7 bases. The germline CDR1 and CDR2 sequences are SNHLY and FYNNEI. CDR3 size: 14 residues. With V trimmed by 2 bases and J by 1 base, 0 bases remained unmatched. The CDR3 loop reads CASSETGGTDTQYF. CDR3 nucleotides: TGTGCCAGCAGTGAAACAGGGGGCACAGATACGCAGTATTTT.

V usage is TRBV30 and J usage is TRBJ2-7; TRBD2 matches 7 bases. The ends lost 0 bases at V and 1 base at J; junction bases unmatched: 3. The CDR3 extends over 14 amino acids. Germline assignment: CDR1 GTSNPN and CDR2 SVGIG (reference sequence). CDR3 loop: CAWSVLATSYEQYF. In DNA, the CDR3 is TGTGCCTGGAGTGTACTAGCGACATCCTACGAGCAGTACTTC. The variable domain in full, with the rest retrieved from reference TRBV30 and TRBJ2-7, is SQTIHQWPATLVQPVGSPLSLECTVEGTSNPNLYWYRQAAGRGLQLLFYSVGIGQISSEVPQNLSASRPQDRQFILSSKKLLLSDSGFYLCAWSVLATSYEQYFGPGTRLTVT.

This clone was seen a handful of times. The chain employs TRBV5-5 and TRBJ1-2, with 7 bases identical to TRBD1. Germline V gene sequence: CDR1 SGHKS, CDR2 YYEKEE (reference sequence). This CDR3 region has 16 residues. The V gene end was trimmed by 0 bases and the J gene end by 6 bases; junction bases not matched to a gene: 11. CDR3 residues: CASSLAVGRGLDGYTF. CDR3 nucleotides: TGTGCCAGCAGCTTGGCGGTCGGCAGGGGGTTGGATGGCTACACCTTC.

The CDR3 reads CASSLAGETQYF. CDR3 DNA sequence: TGCGCCAGCAGCTTGGCCGGGGAGACCCAGTACTTC. V usage is TRBV5-1 and J usage is TRBJ2-5; the D is unclear. V was shortened by 0 bases and J by 5 bases, with 5 bases between the two germline ends. Per the germline V gene, CDR1 is SGHRS and CDR2 is YFSETQ. CDR3 length: 12 amino acids.

The chain is built from TRBV9 and TRBJ2-1, with TRBD2 matching 9 bases. Germline V gene lookup returns CDR1 SGDLS and CDR2 YYNGEE. This CDR3 has 16 residues. Unmatched junction bases numbered 6, after V lost 0 bases and J lost 5 bases. CDR3: CASSVEGGRVNNEQFF. CDR3 nucleotides: TGTGCCAGCAGCGTAGAGGGCGGGAGGGTTAACAATGAGCAGTTCTTC.

The gene calls are TRBV10-2 and TRBJ2-1; TRBD2 agrees at 9 bases. The CDR3 has 16 amino acids. Per the germline V gene, CDR1 is WSHSY and CDR2 is SAAADI. The ends lost 3 bases at V and 3 bases at J; junction bases unmatched: 6. Here the CDR3 DNA reads TGCGCCAGCAGTGAACTCGCGGGAGGGGGCTACAATGAGCAGTTCTTC. This sequence encodes CASSELAGGGYNEQFF.

This chain uses TRBV27 with TRBJ2-1; 7 bases map to TRBD1. Unmatched junction bases numbered 8, after V lost 3 bases and J lost 12 bases. CDR1 is MNHEY, CDR2 SMNVEV, per germline (reference sequence). This CDR3 comprises 13 residues. CDR3 region: CASSLWDSQGQFF. CDR3 nucleotide sequence: TGTGCCAGCAGTTTGTGGGACAGCCAGGGGCAGTTCTTC.

The chain recombines TRBV7-2 with TRBJ2-1; D is undetermined. CDR3 length: 13 residues. The germline V gene encodes CDR1 SGHTA and CDR2 FQGNSA. With 3 bases removed from V and 7 bases from J, the gap between germline ends came to 10 bases. This CDR3 reads CASSFVSVNEQFF. CDR3 nucleotides: TGTGCCAGCAGCTTTGTGTCGGTTAATGAGCAGTTCTTC. The variable domain in full, with the rest retrieved from reference TRBV7-2 and TRBJ2-1, is GAGVSQSPSNKVTEKGKDVELRCDPISGHTALYWYRQSLGQGLEFLIYFQGNSAPDKSGLPSDRFSAERTGGSVSTLTIQRTQQEDSAVYLCASSFVSVNEQFFGPGTRLTVL.

This clone was seen more than once but under ten times. The CDR3 reads CAWSNGYEQYF. CDR3 sequence (DNA): TGTGCCTGGAGTAACGGTTACGAGCAGTACTTC. V gene TRBV30 combines with J gene TRBJ2-7; D is undetermined. Trimming pared 2 bases from V and 4 bases from J, leaving 6 bases between. This CDR3 is 11 amino acids long. Germline values: CDR1 GTSNPN, CDR2 SVGIG (reference sequence). Supplemented by reference TRBV30 and TRBJ2-7, the full variable domain reads SQTIHQWPATLVQPVGSPLSLECTVEGTSNPNLYWYRQAAGRGLQLLFYSVGIGQISSEVPQNLSASRPQDRQFILSSKKLLLSDSGFYLCAWSNGYEQYFGPGTRLTVT.

A few counts support this clone. This sequence joins TRBV6-5 and TRBJ2-1, with TRBD2 matching 10 bases. In germline, CDR1 is MNHEY, CDR2 SVGAGI. The length of the CDR3 is 14 residues. With V trimmed by 6 bases and J by 4 bases, 3 bases remained unmatched. This chain's CDR3 is CASSSGRGYNEQFF. The DNA for the CDR3 is TGTGCCAGCAGCAGCGGGAGGGGATACAATGAGCAGTTCTTC.

The chain combines TRBV7-2 with TRBJ2-5; 9 nucleotides align to TRBD1. Trimming cost V 3 bases and J 5 bases; bases outside gene matches: 4. The CDR3 totals 14 residues. Germline lookup yields CDR1 SGHTA and CDR2 FQGNSA. CDR3 in DNA: TGTGCCAGCAGCTTGCTAGGGACAGGGGAGACCCAGTACTTC. Its translation is CASSLLGTGETQYF.

This clone has a handful of counts. The chain couples TRBV7-8 to TRBJ2-3; TRBD2 agrees at 13 bases. The CDR3 consists of 16 residues. CDR1 and CDR2 from the germline V gene are SGHVS and FQNEAQ. V trimming: 5 bases; J trimming: 5 bases; junction bases outside the gene matches: 7. The CDR3 here is CASSLGTSGTQDTQYF. The CDR3 coding sequence is TGTGCCAGCAGCCTAGGGACTAGCGGGACACAAGATACGCAGTATTTT.

This clone appeared a few times. This sequence joins TRBV28 and TRBJ2-5; the D gene is possibly TRBD2 (5 bases). This CDR3 is 14 amino acids long. Germline CDR1 MDHEN, CDR2 SYDVKM. With 5 bases removed from V and 5 bases from J, the gap between germline ends came to 15 bases. DNA for the CDR3: TGTGCCAGCAGTCCTGGACTTCCGAGGGAGACCCAGTACTTC. It specifies CASSPGLPRETQYF.

This clone was found a few times. Germline is not matched at one junction end, which may reflect a read error. The chain joins TRBV6-6 to TRBJ1-1; 9 nucleotides align to TRBD1. The CDR3 consists of 15 residues. Germline lookup yields CDR1 MNHNY and CDR2 SVGAGI (reference sequence). In DNA form, the CDR3 reads TGTGCCAGCAGTTATATAGAACAGGGGGCGCCTGAGGCTTTCTTT. Translation gives CASSYIEQGAPEAFF.